Listed below are T cell receptor beta chains from one sample, sequenced in a study of T cell responses to AZD1222 COVID-19 vaccine. Sequencing was performed with immunoSEQ multiplex PCR; in TCRdb, only in-frame clones are kept and a portion is missing. Among 90,000 to 150,000 clones listed, approximately 90% were seen once. The sequenced sample was peripheral blood, obtained on day 0 of AZD1222 vaccination. Source of these receptors: an adult in good health. Each CDR3 is given with its conserved first and last residue. A D gene is named only where the DNA matches it firmly. Rows give clone size only sometimes, using once, few, many, or a class for an expanded clone.

j_call clone_size d_call v_call cdr3_nt cdr3_aa
TRBJ2-5 NA NA TRBV6-5 TGTGCCAGCATCCGCCAGCACCGGGGGGAGACCCAGTACTTC CASIRQHRGETQYF
TRBJ2-5 few NA TRBV9 TGTGCCAGCAGCGTAGGGCCGTATTGGCCCCAAGAGACCCAGTACTTC CASSVGPYWPQETQYF
TRBJ2-2 NA TRBD2 TRBV3-1/TRBV3-2 TGTGCCAGCAGCCAAGATCTGCGCGGGAGGGCCCCCGGGGAGCTGTTTTTT CASSQDLRGRAPGELFF
TRBJ2-7 NA TRBD2 TRBV5-6 TGTGCCAGCAGCTCACCGGGACTAGCCTACGAGCAGTACTTC CASSSPGLAYEQYF
TRBJ2-2 NA TRBD2 TRBV11-2 TGTGCCAGCAGATTTAGCGGGACCGGGGAGCTGTTTTTT CASRFSGTGELFF
TRBJ2-7 NA NA TRBV4-3 TGCGCCAGCAGCCAAGATAGGGTTAGCTACGAGCAGTACTTC CASSQDRVSYEQYF
TRBJ2-7 NA TRBD2 TRBV11-2 TGTGCCAGCAGCTTAGATCTGAGTGTGGGACTAGTAGCCTACGAGCAGTACTTC CASSLDLSVGLVAYEQYF
TRBJ1-2 NA NA TRBV6-5 TGTGTCGTTTGGCAGGGCCTAGGGTTCCTCTATGGCTACACCTTC CVVWQGLGFLYGYTF
TRBJ1-1 NA TRBD1 TRBV28 TGTGCCAGCAGTTTGAGGGGGCCGGGCACTGAAGCTTTCTTT CASSLRGPGTEAFF
TRBJ1-6 NA NA TRBV14 TGTGCCACCATAAACTGGGGAAGTAAGGGGATTAATTCACCCCTCCACTTT CATINWGSKGINSPLHF
TRBJ1-6 NA NA TRBV6-1 TGTGCCAGCAGTGAGGGGGACATGGTCCCCAACTTT CASSEGDMVPNF
TRBJ2-7 NA NA TRBV2 TGTGCCAGCAGTGTGGAAGGCGAGCAGTACTTC CASSVEGEQYF
TRBJ2-7 NA TRBD1 TRBV28 TGTGCCAGCAGGCCCTGGGGGCAGGGGGTGGACGAGCAGTACTTC CASRPWGQGVDEQYF
TRBJ2-7 NA NA TRBV3-1/TRBV3-2 TGTGCCAGCAGCCAAGGGGGGTACGAGCAGTACTTC CASSQGGYEQYF
TRBJ2-1 NA NA TRBV7-2 TGTGCCAGCTCTCGCCTGGGGGGCCTTCGGGATGAGCAGTTCTTC CASSRLGGLRDEQFF
TRBJ1-3 NA NA TRBV6-5 TGTGCCAGCAGTTACTCTTTAGCGGGAACCGGAAACACCATATATTTT CASSYSLAGTGNTIYF
TRBJ1-2 NA TRBD1 TRBV5-6 TGTGCCAGCAGCCCGGGACAGGACAACTATGGCTACACCTTC CASSPGQDNYGYTF
TRBJ1-1 NA NA TRBV30 TGTGCCTGGAGGTGGAAGGGAAACACTGAAGCTTTCTTT CAWRWKGNTEAFF
TRBJ2-4 NA NA TRBV12-3/TRBV12-4 TGTGCCAGCAGTTTCGACACCAACATTCAGTACTTC CASSFDTNIQYF
TRBJ2-7 NA TRBD1 TRBV7-6 TGTGCCAGCAGCCCCCGGGGTCCGGGACAGGGGGTTCATGAGCAGTACTTC CASSPRGPGQGVHEQYF
TRBJ2-1 few NA TRBV7-9 TGTGCCAGCAAGGGCCGAAACTCCTACAATGAGCAGTTCTTC CASKGRNSYNEQFF
TRBJ1-5 NA NA TRBV28 TGTGCCAGCACCTTTACAGGGTCCGAGGAGCCCCAGCATTTT CASTFTGSEEPQHF
TRBJ1-3 NA NA TRBV27 TGTGCCAGCAGTGCCAGGGGTGGAAACACCATATATTTT CASSARGGNTIYF
TRBJ1-4 NA NA TRBV5-1 TGCGCCAGCACGGGTGAGGGTGAAAAACTGTTTTTT CASTGEGEKLFF
TRBJ2-7 NA NA TRBV28 TGTGCCAGCAGTGGGGGGACAAGCGAGGCCTACGAGCAGTACTTC CASSGGTSEAYEQYF
TRBJ2-7 NA TRBD2 TRBV5-1 TGCGCCAGCAGCTTGGGACTAGCGGGTCCCGCCTACGAGCAGTACTTC CASSLGLAGPAYEQYF
TRBJ1-5 NA NA TRBV18 TGTGCCAGCTCACCGACGGCACAGGCGGATCAGCCCCAGCATTTT CASSPTAQADQPQHF
TRBJ2-3 NA TRBD1 TRBV18 TGTGCCAGCTCTCCCGCCGGGACAGGGGTAACAGATACGCAGTATTTT CASSPAGTGVTDTQYF
TRBJ2-7 NA NA TRBV10-2 TGCGCCAGCAGGCGTCCCAGCTCCTACGAGCAGTACTTC CASRRPSSYEQYF
TRBJ2-7 NA NA TRBV5-5 TGTGCCAGCAGCTTTCGTCAGGGCCACGAGCAGTACTTC CASSFRQGHEQYF
TRBJ1-5 NA TRBD1 TRBV19 TGTGCCAGTAGCCCCCAAAACAGGGGTAGCAATCAGCCCCAGCATTTT CASSPQNRGSNQPQHF
TRBJ2-1 NA TRBD1 TRBV12-5 TGTGCTAGTGGTTTGGTACTGAAACAGGGGGCCCATGAGCAGTTCTTC CASGLVLKQGAHEQFF
TRBJ1-6 few NA TRBV14 TGTGCCAGCAGCCAAACACGGGTCCCCAATTCACCCCTCCACTTT CASSQTRVPNSPLHF
TRBJ1-5 NA TRBD1 TRBV18 TGTGCCAGCTCACCATTTACAGGGGGCGGAGGTCAGCCCCAGCATTTT CASSPFTGGGGQPQHF
TRBJ1-1 NA NA TRBV28 TGTGCCAGCAGTTTACCGACAAACCCGGGGACTGAAGCTTTCTTT CASSLPTNPGTEAFF
TRBJ2-1 once NA TRBV3-1/TRBV3-2 TGTGCCAGCAGCCCGCAACCTCAAACTGAGCAGTTCTTC CASSPQPQTEQFF
TRBJ2-3 NA TRBD2 TRBV3-1/TRBV3-2 TGTGCCAGCAGCCAACCGAGCGGTGTCCGGGAGGGCCGTACGCAGTATTTT CASSQPSGVREGRTQYF
TRBJ2-2 NA NA TRBV4-1 TGCGCCAGCAGCTTCCGGGCACAGACGAACACCGGGGAGCTGTTTTTT CASSFRAQTNTGELFF
TRBJ1-4 few NA TRBV5-1 TGCGCCAGCAGCGTAGGCACCCGGGGAGAAAAACTGTTTTTT CASSVGTRGEKLFF
TRBJ2-1 NA TRBD2 TRBV23-1 TGCGCCAGCAGGCTAGCGGATTACAATGAGCAGTTCTTC CASRLADYNEQFF
TRBJ1-1 NA TRBD1 TRBV5-4 TGTGCCAGCAGCCGAGAGGGACAGTTCAACACTGAAGCTTTCTTT CASSREGQFNTEAFF
TRBJ2-1 few NA TRBV10-1 TGCGCCAGCAGTCTCGGGGGGCGCAATGAGCAGTTCTTC CASSLGGRNEQFF
TRBJ1-4 NA NA TRBV5-8 TGTGCCCAGGCTTCGAAAGGGGCTTCTAATGAAAAACTGTTTTTT CAQASKGASNEKLFF
TRBJ1-3 NA TRBD1 TRBV28 TGTGCCAGCAGTCCTACAGGGGACTCTGGAAACACCATATATTTT CASSPTGDSGNTIYF